The present entry profiles one TCR beta chain with its context. This specimen comes from a study of technical replicates of blood from several donors. CDR1 and CDR2 from the germline V gene are SGHRS and YFSETQ. CDR3 length equals 13 residues. J gave up 6 bases and V 6 bases, and 3 bases lay outside the gene matches. The repertoire was sequenced with immunoSEQ multiplex PCR; TCRdb's copy has only in-frame clones and lacks some. Of about 83,000 clones listed, roughly 92% are singletons. The TCR sequence derives from a human donor in good health. Specimen: T cells isolated from PBMCs. The V and J genes are TRBV5-1 and TRBJ1-4, with 9 positions matching TRBD1. The CDR3 DNA reads TGCGCCAGCACCCGGACAGGGGATGAAAAACTGTTTTTT. Translation gives CASTRTGDEKLFF.